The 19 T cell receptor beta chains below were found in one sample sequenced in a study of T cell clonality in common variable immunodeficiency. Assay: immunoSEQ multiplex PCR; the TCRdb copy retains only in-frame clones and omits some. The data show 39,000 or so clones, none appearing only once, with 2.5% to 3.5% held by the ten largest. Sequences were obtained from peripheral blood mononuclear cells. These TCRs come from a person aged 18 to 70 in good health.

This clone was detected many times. CDR3 DNA (partial): TGTGCCAGCTCCCCGGGACAGGGGGGCCACTATGGC. Residues: CASSPGQGGHYG. The whole CDR3 reads CASSPGQGGHYGYTF. The chain has TRBV18 and TRBJ1-2; TRBD1 aligns across 11 bases. The read ends 3 residues early relative to the CDR3; the germline J gene fills the gap. Germline V lookup: CDR1 KGHSH, CDR2 LQKENI. The CDR3 totals 15 residues. The J segment lost 3 bases and the V segment lost 6 bases, leaving 6 bases of the junction unmatched.

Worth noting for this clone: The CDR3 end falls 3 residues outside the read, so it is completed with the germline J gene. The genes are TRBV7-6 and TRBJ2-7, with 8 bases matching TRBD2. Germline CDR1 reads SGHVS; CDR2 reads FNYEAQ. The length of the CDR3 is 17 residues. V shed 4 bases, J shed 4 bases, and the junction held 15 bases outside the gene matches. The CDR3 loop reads CASSWRGYWLAGYEQYF. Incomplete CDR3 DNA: TGTGCCAGCAGCTGGAGGGGGTATTGGCTAGCGGGTTACGAG.

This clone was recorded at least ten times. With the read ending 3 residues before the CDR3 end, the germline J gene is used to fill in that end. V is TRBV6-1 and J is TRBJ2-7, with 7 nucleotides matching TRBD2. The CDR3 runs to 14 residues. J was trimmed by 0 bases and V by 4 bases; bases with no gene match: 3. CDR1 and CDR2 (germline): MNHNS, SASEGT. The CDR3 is CASSASGDSYEQYF. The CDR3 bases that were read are TGTGCCAGCAGTGCTAGCGGAGACTCCTACGAG.

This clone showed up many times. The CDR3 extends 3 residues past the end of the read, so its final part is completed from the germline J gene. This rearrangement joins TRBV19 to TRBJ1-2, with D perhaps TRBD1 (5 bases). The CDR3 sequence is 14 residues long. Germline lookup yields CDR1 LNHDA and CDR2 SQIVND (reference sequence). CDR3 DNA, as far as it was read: TGTGCCAGTAGTATAGCCCTTGGGGCTCCGGGC. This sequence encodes CASSIALGAPG. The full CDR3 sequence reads CASSIALGAPGYTF. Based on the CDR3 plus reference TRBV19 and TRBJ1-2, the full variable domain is DGGITQSPKYLFRKEGQNVTLSCEQNLNHDAMYWYRQDPGQGLRLIYYSQIVNDFQKGDIAEGYSVSREKKESFPLTVTSAQKNPTAFYLCASSIALGAPGYTFGSGTRLTVV.

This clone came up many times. The sequenced part of the CDR3 DNA is TGTGCCAGCAATACCAGGGGGACCTACAATGAG. Protein product: CASNTRGTYNE. The CDR3, in full, reads CASNTRGTYNEQFF. This chain joins TRBV12-3 or TRBV12-4 and TRBJ2-1; 7 nucleotides align to TRBD1. The read ends 3 residues shy of where the CDR3 ends; the end is completed using the germline J gene. V dropped 7 bases and J dropped 2; count of bases not matched to a gene: 5. This CDR3 region has 14 residues.

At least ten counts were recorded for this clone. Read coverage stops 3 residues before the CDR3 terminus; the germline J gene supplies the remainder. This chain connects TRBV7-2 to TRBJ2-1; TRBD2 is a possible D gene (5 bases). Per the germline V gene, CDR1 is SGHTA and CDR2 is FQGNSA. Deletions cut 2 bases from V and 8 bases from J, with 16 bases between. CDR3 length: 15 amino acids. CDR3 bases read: TGTGCCAGCAGCTTAAAGCCCCCGGGGTTGGATGAG. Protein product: CASSLKPPGLDE. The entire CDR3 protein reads CASSLKPPGLDEQFF.

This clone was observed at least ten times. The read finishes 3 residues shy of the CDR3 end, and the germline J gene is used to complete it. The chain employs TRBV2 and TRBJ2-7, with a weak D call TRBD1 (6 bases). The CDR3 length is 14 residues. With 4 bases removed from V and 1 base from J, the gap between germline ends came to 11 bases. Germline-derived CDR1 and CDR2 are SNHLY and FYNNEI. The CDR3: CASSAWQGSYEQYF. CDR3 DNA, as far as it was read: TGTGCCAGCAGTGCTTGGCAGGGGTCCTACGAG.

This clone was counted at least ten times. Partial CDR3 DNA: TGTGCCAGCTCACCAGACTTCTACACTGAA. Translating it yields CASSPDFYTE. The entire CDR3 protein is CASSPDFYTEAFF. The rearrangement joins TRBV18 to TRBJ1-1; the D is unclear. The CDR3 is cut off 3 residues early in the read; its end comes from the germline J gene. The ends were cut back, 2 bases at V and 3 bases at J, with 7 bases in the middle. CDR1 and CDR2 from the germline V gene are KGHSH and LQKENI. CDR3 length equals 13 residues.

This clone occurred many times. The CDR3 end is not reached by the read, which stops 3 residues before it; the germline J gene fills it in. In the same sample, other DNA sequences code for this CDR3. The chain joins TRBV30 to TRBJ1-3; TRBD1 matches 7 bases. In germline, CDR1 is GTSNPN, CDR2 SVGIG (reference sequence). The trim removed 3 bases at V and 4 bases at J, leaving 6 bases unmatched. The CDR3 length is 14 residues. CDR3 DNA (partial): TGTGCCTGGAGGGCGACAGGGACAGGAAACACC. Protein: CAWRATGTGNT. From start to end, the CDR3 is CAWRATGTGNTIYF.

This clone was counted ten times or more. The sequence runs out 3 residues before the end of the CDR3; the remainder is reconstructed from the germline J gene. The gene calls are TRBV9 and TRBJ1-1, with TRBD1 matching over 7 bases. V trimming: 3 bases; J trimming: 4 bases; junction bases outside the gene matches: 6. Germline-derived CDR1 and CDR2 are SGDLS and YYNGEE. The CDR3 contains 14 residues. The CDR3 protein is CASSGGTAGTEAFF. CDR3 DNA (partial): TGTGCCAGCAGCGGAGGGACAGCTGGCACTGAA.

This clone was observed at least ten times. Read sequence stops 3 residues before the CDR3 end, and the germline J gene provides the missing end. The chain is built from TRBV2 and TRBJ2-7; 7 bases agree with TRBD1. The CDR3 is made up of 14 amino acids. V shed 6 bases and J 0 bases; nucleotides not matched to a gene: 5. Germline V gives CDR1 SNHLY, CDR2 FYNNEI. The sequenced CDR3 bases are TGTGCCAGCAGGCCGGGACAGAGCTCCTACGAG. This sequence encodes CASRPGQSSYE. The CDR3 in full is CASRPGQSSYEQYF.

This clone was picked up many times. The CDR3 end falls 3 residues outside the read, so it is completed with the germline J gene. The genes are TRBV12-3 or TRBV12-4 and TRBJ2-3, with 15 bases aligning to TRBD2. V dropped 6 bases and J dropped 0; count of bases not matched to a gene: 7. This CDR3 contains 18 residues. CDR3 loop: CASSSGTSGRSSTDTQYF. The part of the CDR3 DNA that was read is TGTGCCAGCAGCAGTGGGACTAGCGGGAGGAGTAGCACAGATACG.

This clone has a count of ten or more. Incomplete CDR3 DNA: TGTGCCAGCAGTTTGAGGGGGCTGGCCCCCTACGAG. This encodes CASSLRGLAPYE. The whole CDR3 region reads CASSLRGLAPYEQYF. This chain connects TRBV12-3 or TRBV12-4 to TRBJ2-7, with 7 bases identical to TRBD1. The read is 3 residues too short to cover the CDR3 end, so that end is filled in from the germline J gene. The V gene end was trimmed by 3 bases and the J gene end by 2 bases; junction bases not matched to a gene: 7. The CDR3 runs to 15 residues.

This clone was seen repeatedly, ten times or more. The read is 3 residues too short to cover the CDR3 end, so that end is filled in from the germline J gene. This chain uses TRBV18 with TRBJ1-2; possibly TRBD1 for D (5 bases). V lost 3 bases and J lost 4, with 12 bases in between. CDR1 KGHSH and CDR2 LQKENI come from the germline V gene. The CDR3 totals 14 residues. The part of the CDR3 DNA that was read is TGTGCCAGCTCACCTGAAATGACAGCCTATGGC. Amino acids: CASSPEMTAYG. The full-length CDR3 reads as CASSPEMTAYGYTF.

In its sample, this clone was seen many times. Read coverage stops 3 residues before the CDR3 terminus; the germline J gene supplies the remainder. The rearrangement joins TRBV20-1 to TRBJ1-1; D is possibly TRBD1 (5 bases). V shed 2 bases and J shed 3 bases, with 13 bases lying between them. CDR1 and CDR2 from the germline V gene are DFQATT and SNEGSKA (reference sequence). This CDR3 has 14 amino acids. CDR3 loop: CSARSGGRDTEAFF. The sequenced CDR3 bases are TGCAGTGCTAGATCGGGGGGAAGGGACACTGAA.

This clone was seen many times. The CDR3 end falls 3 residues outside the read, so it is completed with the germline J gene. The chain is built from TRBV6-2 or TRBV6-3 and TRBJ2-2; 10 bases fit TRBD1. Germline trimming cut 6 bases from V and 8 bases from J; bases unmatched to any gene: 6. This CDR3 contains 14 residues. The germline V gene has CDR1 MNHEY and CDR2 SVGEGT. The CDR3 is CASRKRQGAGELFF. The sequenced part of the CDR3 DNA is TGTGCCAGCAGAAAACGACAGGGGGCTGGGGAG.

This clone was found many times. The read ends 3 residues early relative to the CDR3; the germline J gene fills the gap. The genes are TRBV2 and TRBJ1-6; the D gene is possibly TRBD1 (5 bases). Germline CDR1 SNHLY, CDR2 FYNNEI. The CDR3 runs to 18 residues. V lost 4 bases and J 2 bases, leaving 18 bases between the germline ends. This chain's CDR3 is CASSGPRGVVTYNSPLHF. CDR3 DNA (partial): TGTGCCAGCAGTGGTCCCAGAGGGGTGGTAACCTATAATTCACCC.

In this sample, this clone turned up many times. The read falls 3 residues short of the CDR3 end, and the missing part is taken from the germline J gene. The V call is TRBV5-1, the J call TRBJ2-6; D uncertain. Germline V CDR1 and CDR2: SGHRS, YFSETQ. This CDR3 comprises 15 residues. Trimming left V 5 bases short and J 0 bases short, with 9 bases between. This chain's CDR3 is CASRQTVSGANVLTF. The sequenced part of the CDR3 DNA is TGCGCCAGCAGACAGACGGTCTCTGGGGCCAACGTC.

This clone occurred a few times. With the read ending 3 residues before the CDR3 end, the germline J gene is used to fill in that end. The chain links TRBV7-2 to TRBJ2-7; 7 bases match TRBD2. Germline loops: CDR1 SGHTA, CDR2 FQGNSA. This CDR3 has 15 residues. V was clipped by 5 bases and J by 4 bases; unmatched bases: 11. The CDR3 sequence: CASSQGLGGSYEQYF. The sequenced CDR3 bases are TGTGCCAGCAGCCAGGGTTTGGGGGGGTCGTACGAG.